A selection of T cell receptor beta chains follows, all from one sample in a study of blood T cell repertoires in COVID-19. The method was immunoSEQ multiplex PCR; TCRdb's version includes in-frame clones alone and lacks a portion of them. The sample carries about 210,000 clones, roughly 79% recorded once. The specimen was PBMCs or T cells enriched from blood (not recorded which). Receptors were obtained from a woman aged 45-65 years with acute COVID-19. Each CDR3 is given with its conserved first and last residue. Each record gives: D gene, J gene, clone size, V gene, CDR3 protein. The D gene is left open where the match is weak. Expanded clones are given a class, and other clones once, few, many or no size at all.

d_gene: TRBD2; j_gene: TRBJ2-3; abundance: -; v_gene: TRBV28; CDR3aa: CASSAGTSGGSSTDTQYF
d_gene: TRBD1; j_gene: TRBJ2-1; abundance: -; v_gene: TRBV29-1; CDR3aa: CSVEGRQGKYNEQFF
d_gene: TRBD2; j_gene: TRBJ2-7; abundance: -; v_gene: TRBV5-4; CDR3aa: CASSLVAGGLYEQYF
d_gene: TRBD2; j_gene: TRBJ2-4; abundance: medium-sized; v_gene: TRBV12-5; CDR3aa: CASGLGDPGLAGIAAKNIQYF
d_gene: TRBD1; j_gene: TRBJ1-5; abundance: -; v_gene: TRBV6-8; CDR3aa: CASSYLRQGRGHSNQPQHF
d_gene: TRBD2; j_gene: TRBJ2-1; abundance: -; v_gene: TRBV4-3; CDR3aa: CASSHLRGPGTSSYNEQFF
d_gene: TRBD2; j_gene: TRBJ2-1; abundance: -; v_gene: TRBV28; CDR3aa: CASWGTSGGRDEQFF
d_gene: TRBD2; j_gene: TRBJ2-3; abundance: -; v_gene: TRBV7-2; CDR3aa: CASSEVGLAGSDTQYF
d_gene: -; j_gene: TRBJ1-5; abundance: -; v_gene: TRBV18; CDR3aa: CASSPLDRSNQPQHF
d_gene: -; j_gene: TRBJ2-1; abundance: many; v_gene: TRBV27; CDR3aa: CASSLYSPTSRIYNEQFF
d_gene: -; j_gene: TRBJ1-1; abundance: -; v_gene: TRBV11-2; CDR3aa: CASSFRVNTEAFF
d_gene: -; j_gene: TRBJ1-2; abundance: once; v_gene: TRBV7-2; CDR3aa: CASSSHQSVGGYTF
d_gene: -; j_gene: TRBJ2-7; abundance: -; v_gene: TRBV7-2; CDR3aa: CASSLDSLWYEQYF
d_gene: TRBD1; j_gene: TRBJ1-5; abundance: -; v_gene: TRBV7-2; CDR3aa: CASSLGTGGNQPQHF
d_gene: -; j_gene: TRBJ1-1; abundance: -; v_gene: TRBV28; CDR3aa: CASVVVQGKGTEAFF
d_gene: TRBD1; j_gene: TRBJ1-4; abundance: -; v_gene: TRBV11-2; CDR3aa: CASSATTGAANEKLFF
d_gene: TRBD1; j_gene: TRBJ2-5; abundance: -; v_gene: TRBV7-2; CDR3aa: CASSFDTGVGTQYF
d_gene: -; j_gene: TRBJ2-1; abundance: -; v_gene: TRBV11-3; CDR3aa: CASSNRQNNEQFF
d_gene: -; j_gene: TRBJ1-6; abundance: -; v_gene: TRBV5-6; CDR3aa: CASSLDREDIFSPLHF
d_gene: -; j_gene: TRBJ1-5; abundance: once; v_gene: TRBV3-1/TRBV3-2; CDR3aa: CASSQDLLEPQHF
d_gene: TRBD1; j_gene: TRBJ1-6; abundance: -; v_gene: TRBV5-1; CDR3aa: CASRLWDRDNSPLHF
d_gene: TRBD1; j_gene: TRBJ1-6; abundance: -; v_gene: TRBV7-9; CDR3aa: CASSLEQGPGWGSPLHF
d_gene: TRBD1; j_gene: TRBJ1-5; abundance: -; v_gene: TRBV28; CDR3aa: CASRRTGASNQPQHF
d_gene: -; j_gene: TRBJ1-3; abundance: -; v_gene: TRBV18; CDR3aa: CASSPQDSSGNTIYF
d_gene: TRBD1; j_gene: TRBJ1-5; abundance: -; v_gene: TRBV6-5; CDR3aa: CASGDRGRGQPQHF
d_gene: TRBD1; j_gene: TRBJ2-7; abundance: few; v_gene: TRBV3-1/TRBV3-2; CDR3aa: CASSLRADRAYGRNEQYF
d_gene: TRBD2; j_gene: TRBJ2-1; abundance: once; v_gene: TRBV19; CDR3aa: CASSVLAGVVYNEQFF
d_gene: -; j_gene: TRBJ1-3; abundance: -; v_gene: TRBV6-5; CDR3aa: CASRSGYGNTIYF
d_gene: -; j_gene: TRBJ2-7; abundance: -; v_gene: TRBV3-1/TRBV3-2; CDR3aa: CASSQDSGSSYEQYF
d_gene: TRBD1; j_gene: TRBJ2-7; abundance: -; v_gene: TRBV7-9; CDR3aa: CASSQDRASYEQYF
d_gene: TRBD1; j_gene: TRBJ2-1; abundance: -; v_gene: TRBV27; CDR3aa: CASSAPSGTGGYNYYNEQFF
d_gene: -; j_gene: TRBJ1-1; abundance: -; v_gene: TRBV12-5; CDR3aa: CASGRRTLMDTQAFF
d_gene: -; j_gene: TRBJ1-1; abundance: once; v_gene: TRBV29-1; CDR3aa: CSVVRNTEAFF
d_gene: TRBD1; j_gene: TRBJ2-3; abundance: -; v_gene: TRBV30; CDR3aa: CAWTRDRAFTDTQYF
d_gene: TRBD1; j_gene: TRBJ2-7; abundance: -; v_gene: TRBV19; CDR3aa: CASRPDRGLSYEQYF
d_gene: -; j_gene: TRBJ2-1; abundance: -; v_gene: TRBV30; CDR3aa: CAWKSTGVNEQFF
d_gene: -; j_gene: TRBJ1-2; abundance: -; v_gene: TRBV28; CDR3aa: CASSPRSYGYTF
d_gene: -; j_gene: TRBJ1-1; abundance: -; v_gene: TRBV2; CDR3aa: CASSSQENTEAFF
d_gene: -; j_gene: TRBJ1-4; abundance: -; v_gene: TRBV14; CDR3aa: CASSQLLSPRDLSF
d_gene: TRBD1; j_gene: TRBJ2-5; abundance: -; v_gene: TRBV19; CDR3aa: CASSIERTGYEETQYF
d_gene: -; j_gene: TRBJ2-1; abundance: -; v_gene: TRBV18; CDR3aa: CASSPDGDLANEQFF
d_gene: -; j_gene: TRBJ1-5; abundance: -; v_gene: TRBV19; CDR3aa: CASSVSGFQPQHF
d_gene: TRBD1; j_gene: TRBJ1-2; abundance: -; v_gene: TRBV3-1/TRBV3-2; CDR3aa: CASSHRDRGNGYTF
d_gene: -; j_gene: TRBJ2-2; abundance: once; v_gene: TRBV7-2; CDR3aa: CASSPRGFNTGELFF
d_gene: TRBD1; j_gene: TRBJ1-5; abundance: -; v_gene: TRBV4-2; CDR3aa: CASSQDRGSNQPQHF
d_gene: TRBD2; j_gene: TRBJ2-1; abundance: -; v_gene: TRBV11-2; CDR3aa: CASSPRGSGTYNEQFF
d_gene: -; j_gene: TRBJ1-6; abundance: few; v_gene: TRBV5-1; CDR3aa: CASSLGWGETPLHF
d_gene: TRBD1; j_gene: TRBJ2-3; abundance: many; v_gene: TRBV4-3; CDR3aa: CASSHDATWGDRGFTDTQYF
d_gene: -; j_gene: TRBJ1-2; abundance: few; v_gene: TRBV20-1; CDR3aa: CSASDNSNYGYTF
d_gene: TRBD1; j_gene: TRBJ1-2; abundance: -; v_gene: TRBV28; CDR3aa: CASSFGWGQGGYTF
d_gene: -; j_gene: TRBJ2-5; abundance: -; v_gene: TRBV19; CDR3aa: CASSKGGRVTQYF
d_gene: TRBD2; j_gene: TRBJ2-5; abundance: -; v_gene: TRBV18; CDR3aa: CASSPPRGTSGGSETQYF
d_gene: TRBD2; j_gene: TRBJ2-1; abundance: -; v_gene: TRBV7-2; CDR3aa: CASKPPGLGPDEQFF
d_gene: TRBD2; j_gene: TRBJ2-1; abundance: -; v_gene: TRBV7-2; CDR3aa: CASSELAGGPEFF